The 17 T cell receptor beta chains presented below share a single source sample, sequenced in a study of radiotherapy plus CTLA-4 blockade in lung cancer. Profiling relied on immunoSEQ multiplex PCR, and the TCRdb table lists in-frame clones only, not all of them. The repertoire has more than 90,000 clones, more than 65% of them found once; the top ten carry roughly 3.5%. The sample was peripheral blood, taken from a patient treated with radiotherapy plus ipilimumab. The receptor source for this set is a human donor with non-small cell lung cancer that progressed on radiotherapy plus ipilimumab. Some clones in this sample may be carry-over from other donors' samples.

This clone has a single count. The rearrangement links TRBV19 to TRBJ2-3; D unresolved. Germline loops: CDR1 LNHDA, CDR2 SQIVND (reference sequence). This CDR3 has 11 residues. Trimming stripped 5 bases from V and 6 bases from J, with 6 bases between. This CDR3 reads CASSLRDTQYF. CDR3 coding DNA: TGTGCCAGTAGTCTACGGGATACGCAGTATTTT.

The rearrangement uses TRBV15 and TRBJ2-2; 11 bases match TRBD2. The junction had 13 bases not matched to a gene; V was cut back by 0 bases and J by 7 bases. Germline V CDR1 and CDR2: LNHNV, YYDKDF (reference sequence). There are 19 residues in the CDR3. This chain's CDR3 is CATSRDYLAGGPSVGELFF. In DNA form, the CDR3 reads TGTGCCACCAGCAGAGATTATTTAGCGGGGGGGCCCAGCGTCGGGGAGCTGTTTTTT.

The chain combines TRBV7-9 with TRBJ1-4; no clear D gene. The V end was cut by 3 bases, the J end by 1 base, with 9 bases between. From germline, CDR1 is SEHNR and CDR2 FQNEAQ (reference sequence). The CDR3 totals 15 residues. CDR3 DNA sequence: TGTGCCAGCAGCTTCGGGAGTGGAACTAATGAAAAACTGTTTTTT. Amino acid sequence: CASSFGSGTNEKLFF.

The chain uses TRBV18 and TRBJ2-3; possibly TRBD2 for D (7 bases). The CDR3 is made up of 17 amino acids. With 2 bases removed from V and 1 base from J, the gap between germline ends came to 16 bases. Germline V gene sequence: CDR1 KGHSH, CDR2 LQKENI. CDR3 region: CASSPAGAGEGTDTQYF. CDR3 DNA: TGTGCCAGCTCACCAGCGGGGGCAGGGGAAGGCACAGATACGCAGTATTTT.

The chain uses TRBV7-2 and TRBJ1-1, with unresolved D. Per the germline V gene, CDR1 is SGHTA and CDR2 is FQGNSA. Between the trimmed V and J ends, which lost 6 bases and 9 bases, there was a span of 17 bases. The CDR3 consists of 13 residues. In nucleotides, the CDR3 is TGTGCCAGCAGGACCGCCCGCCGGCCCCAAGCTTTCTTT. Protein: CASRTARRPQAFF.

This chain joins TRBV10-3 and TRBJ1-4; 7 positions match TRBD1. Germline assignment: CDR1 ENHRY and CDR2 SYGVKD. CDR3 length: 15 amino acids. V dropped 4 bases and J dropped 3; count of bases not matched to a gene: 5. The chain's CDR3 is CAISGRGLSNEKLFF. The CDR3 DNA reads as TGTGCCATCAGTGGGAGGGGGCTGTCTAATGAAAAACTGTTTTTT.

The chain carries TRBV6-5 and TRBJ1-1, with D possibly TRBD1 on 6 matching bases. V dropped 6 bases and J dropped 5 bases, with 13 bases sitting between them. CDR1 is MNHEY and CDR2 is SVGAGI in the germline V gene. The CDR3 runs to 13 residues. CDR3 region: CASSPQGWTEAFF. The CDR3 coding sequence is TGTGCCAGCAGCCCACAGGGTTGGACTGAAGCTTTCTTT.

Many counts were recorded for this clone. V and J are TRBV5-6 and TRBJ1-4; D might be TRBD1 (5 bases). The length of the CDR3 is 15 residues. Trimming removed 4 bases at V and 7 bases at J, with 17 bases between. CDR1 and CDR2 from the germline V gene are SGHDT and YYEEEE. The CDR3 sequence is CASSILGAPFEKLFF. The CDR3, as DNA: TGTGCCAGCAGCATCCTCGGGGCACCATTTGAAAAACTGTTTTTT.

The V call is TRBV5-1, the J call TRBJ1-2; D is unclear. This CDR3 comprises 16 residues. V was pared by 0 bases and J by 2 bases, with 14 bases between. CDR1 and CDR2 from the germline V gene are SGHRS and YFSETQ. The CDR3 spells CASSLAFSQANYGYTF. The CDR3 bases are TGCGCCAGCAGCTTGGCCTTCAGTCAGGCAAACTATGGCTACACCTTC.

This chain links TRBV7-9 with TRBJ2-7; the match to TRBD1 covers 9 bases. Germline assignment: CDR1 SEHNR and CDR2 FQNEAQ (reference sequence). This CDR3 is 15 amino acids long. Trimming removed 3 bases from V and 6 bases from J; junction bases left unmatched: 9. The CDR3 protein is CASSFMTGGLFEQYF. CDR3 nucleotides: TGTGCCAGCAGCTTTATGACAGGGGGTTTATTCGAGCAGTACTTC.

The chain uses TRBV25-1 and TRBJ1-2; a possible D gene is TRBD1 (5 bases). Germline V CDR1 and CDR2: MGHDK, SYGVNS. Trimming took 3 bases from V and 0 from J, leaving 14 bases between them. This CDR3 spans 16 amino acids. CDR3 residues: CASSDTGTGANYGYTF. CDR3 DNA sequence: TGTGCCAGCAGTGATACGGGGACCGGAGCTAACTATGGCTACACCTTC.

In its sample, this clone was seen once. The chain carries TRBV29-1 and TRBJ1-2; 9 bases line up with TRBD1. Germline-derived CDR1 and CDR2 are SQVTM and ANQGSEA. The CDR3 consists of 14 residues. Germline trimming cut 7 bases from V and 5 bases from J; bases unmatched to any gene: 11. The CDR3 nucleotides are TGCAGCGCCCGACAGGGGGGATTTGGGTATGGCTACACCTTC. Translation: CSARQGGFGYGYTF.

This rearrangement joins TRBV4-3 to TRBJ2-6; no clear D gene. CDR3 length equals 15 residues. CDR1 is LGHNA, CDR2 YSLEER, per germline. V was pared by 0 bases and J by 3 bases, with 6 bases between. CDR3 DNA sequence: TGCGCCAGCAGCCAAGAGAACCGTGGGGCCAACGTCCTGACTTTC. This encodes CASSQENRGANVLTF.

This chain links TRBV11-2 with TRBJ2-3; TRBD1 matches 8 bases. The CDR3 has 19 residues. Germline assignment: CDR1 SGHAT and CDR2 FQNNGV. V shed 0 bases and J 5 bases; nucleotides not matched to a gene: 16. CDR3 sequence (DNA): TGTGCCAGCAGCTTAGATCCGTCTGTCTGGACAGGGTTGGTAGATACGCAGTATTTT. Encoded protein: CASSLDPSVWTGLVDTQYF.

This clone appeared once. The rearrangement joins TRBV4-3 to TRBJ1-3; TRBD1 is a possible D gene (5 bases). Germline V gives CDR1 LGHNA, CDR2 YSLEER. The CDR3 has 16 amino acids. Trimming removed 0 bases at V and 4 bases at J, with 13 bases between. CDR3 region: CASSQELPGSGNTIYF. The CDR3 DNA reads TGCGCCAGCAGCCAAGAACTCCCAGGGTCAGGAAACACCATATATTTT.

The J gene is TRBJ2-3, the V gene TRBV15; 9 positions match TRBD1. The germline CDR1 and CDR2 sequences are LNHNV and YYDKDF (reference sequence). This CDR3 is built from 16 residues. The J segment lost 5 bases and the V segment lost 0 bases, leaving 6 bases of the junction unmatched. As DNA, the CDR3 is TGTGCCACCAGCAGAGACACAGGGGGCAGGAAAGATACGCAGTATTTT. Translated: CATSRDTGGRKDTQYF.

The V and J genes are TRBV5-1 and TRBJ2-3, with 13 bases lining up with TRBD2. This CDR3 has 17 residues. Germline lookup yields CDR1 SGHRS and CDR2 YFSETQ. The V and J ends lost 4 bases and 7 bases, in that order; junction bases with no gene match: 12. CDR3 region: CASSPGRTSGGGNTQYF. Written as DNA, the CDR3 is TGCGCCAGCAGCCCGGGGCGGACTAGCGGGGGAGGTAATACGCAGTATTTT.